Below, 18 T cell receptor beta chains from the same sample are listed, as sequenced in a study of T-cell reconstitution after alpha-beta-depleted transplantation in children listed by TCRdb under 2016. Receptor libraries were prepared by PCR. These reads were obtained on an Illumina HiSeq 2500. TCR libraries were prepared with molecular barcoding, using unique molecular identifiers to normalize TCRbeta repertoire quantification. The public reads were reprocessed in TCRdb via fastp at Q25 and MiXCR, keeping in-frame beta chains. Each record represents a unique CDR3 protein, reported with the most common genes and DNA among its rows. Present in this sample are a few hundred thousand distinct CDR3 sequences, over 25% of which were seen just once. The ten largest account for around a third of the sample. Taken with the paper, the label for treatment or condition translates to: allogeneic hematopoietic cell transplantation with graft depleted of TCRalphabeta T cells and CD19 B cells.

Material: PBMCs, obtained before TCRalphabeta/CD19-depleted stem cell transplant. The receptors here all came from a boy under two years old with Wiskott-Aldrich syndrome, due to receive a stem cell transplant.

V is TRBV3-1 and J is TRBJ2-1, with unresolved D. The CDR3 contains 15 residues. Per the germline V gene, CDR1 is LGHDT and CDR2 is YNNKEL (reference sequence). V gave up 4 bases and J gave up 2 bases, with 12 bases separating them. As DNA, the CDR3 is TGTGCCAGCAGCCCCCTTCTAGTCCCCTACAATGAGCAGTTCTTC. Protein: CASSPLLVPYNEQFF.

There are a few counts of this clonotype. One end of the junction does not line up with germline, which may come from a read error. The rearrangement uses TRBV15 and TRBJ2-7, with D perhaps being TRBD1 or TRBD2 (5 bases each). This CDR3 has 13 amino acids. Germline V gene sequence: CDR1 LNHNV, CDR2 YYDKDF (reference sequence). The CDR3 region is CATSGEGSGEQYF. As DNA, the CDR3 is TGTGCCACCAGCGGAGAGGGGAGTGGCGAGCAGTACTTC.

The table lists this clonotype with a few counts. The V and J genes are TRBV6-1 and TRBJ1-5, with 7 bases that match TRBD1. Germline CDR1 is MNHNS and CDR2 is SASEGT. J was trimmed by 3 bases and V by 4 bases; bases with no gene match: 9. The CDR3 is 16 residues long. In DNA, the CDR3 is TGTGCCAGCAGTGTGGGAGACAGGGCCTACAATCAGCCCCAGCATTTT. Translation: CASSVGDRAYNQPQHF.

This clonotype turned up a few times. As DNA, the CDR3 is TGCGCCAGCAGCCACCGGGACAGTCTCGGGGACGAGCAGTACTTC. Its protein product is CASSHRDSLGDEQYF. This chain links TRBV4-1 with TRBJ2-7; TRBD1 aligns across 7 bases. With V trimmed by 3 bases and J by 5 bases, 10 bases remained unmatched. Per germline, CDR1 MGHRA and CDR2 YSYEKL. CDR3 length: 15 residues.

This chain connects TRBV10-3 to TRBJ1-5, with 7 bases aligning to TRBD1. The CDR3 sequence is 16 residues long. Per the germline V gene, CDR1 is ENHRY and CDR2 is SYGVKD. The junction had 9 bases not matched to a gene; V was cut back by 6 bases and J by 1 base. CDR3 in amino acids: CAIRDRQGKSNQPQHF. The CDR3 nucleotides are TGTGCCATCAGGGATCGACAGGGTAAGAGCAATCAGCCCCAGCATTTT.

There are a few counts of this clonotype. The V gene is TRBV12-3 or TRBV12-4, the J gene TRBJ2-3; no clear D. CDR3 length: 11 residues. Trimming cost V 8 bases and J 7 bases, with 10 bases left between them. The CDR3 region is CASGLGYTQYF. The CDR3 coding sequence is TGTGCCAGCGGGCTAGGGTATACGCAGTATTTT.

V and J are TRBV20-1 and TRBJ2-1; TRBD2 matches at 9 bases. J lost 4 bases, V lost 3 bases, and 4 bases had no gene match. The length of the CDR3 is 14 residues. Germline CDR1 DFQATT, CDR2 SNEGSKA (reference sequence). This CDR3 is CSASKTSGYNEQFF. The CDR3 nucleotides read TGCAGTGCTAGTAAGACTAGCGGATACAATGAGCAGTTCTTC.

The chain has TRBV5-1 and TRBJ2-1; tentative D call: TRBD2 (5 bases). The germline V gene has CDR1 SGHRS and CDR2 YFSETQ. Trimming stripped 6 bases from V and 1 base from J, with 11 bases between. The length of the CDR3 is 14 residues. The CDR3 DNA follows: TGCGCCAGCAAGGAAACGGGATCCTACAATGAGCAGTTCTTC. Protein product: CASKETGSYNEQFF.

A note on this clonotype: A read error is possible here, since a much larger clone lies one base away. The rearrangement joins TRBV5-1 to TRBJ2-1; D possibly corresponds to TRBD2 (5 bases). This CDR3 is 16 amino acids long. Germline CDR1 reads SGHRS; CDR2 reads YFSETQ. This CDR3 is CASSLLSGSSYNEKFF. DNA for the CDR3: TGCGCCAGCAGCTTGCTAAGCGGTAGCTCCTACAATGAGAAGTTCTTC.

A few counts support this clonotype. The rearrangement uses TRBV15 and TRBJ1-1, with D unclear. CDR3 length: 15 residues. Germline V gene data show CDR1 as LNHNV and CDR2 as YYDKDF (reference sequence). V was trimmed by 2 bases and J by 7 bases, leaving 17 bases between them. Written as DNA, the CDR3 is TGTGCCACCAGCAGACCACCGCCTACTAAGGGTGAAGCTTTCTTT. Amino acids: CATSRPPPTKGEAFF.

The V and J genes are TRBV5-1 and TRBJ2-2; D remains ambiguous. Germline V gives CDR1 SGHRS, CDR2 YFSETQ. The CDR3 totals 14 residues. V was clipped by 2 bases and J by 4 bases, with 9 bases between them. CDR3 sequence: CASSLSDLTGELFF. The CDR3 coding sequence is TGCGCCAGCAGCTTAAGCGACCTCACCGGGGAGCTGTTTTTT. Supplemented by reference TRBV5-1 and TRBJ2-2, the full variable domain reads KAGVTQTPRYLIKTRGQQVTLSCSPISGHRSVSWYQQTPGQGLQFLFEYFSETQRNKGNFPGRFSGRQFSNSRSEMNVSTLELGDSALYLCASSLSDLTGELFFGEGSRLTVL.

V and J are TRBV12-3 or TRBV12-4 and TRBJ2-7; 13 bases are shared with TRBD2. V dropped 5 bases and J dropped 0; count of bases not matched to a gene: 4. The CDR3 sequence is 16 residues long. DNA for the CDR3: TGTGCCAGCAGTGTCGGGACTAGCGGGAACTCCTACGAGCAGTACTTC. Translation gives CASSVGTSGNSYEQYF.

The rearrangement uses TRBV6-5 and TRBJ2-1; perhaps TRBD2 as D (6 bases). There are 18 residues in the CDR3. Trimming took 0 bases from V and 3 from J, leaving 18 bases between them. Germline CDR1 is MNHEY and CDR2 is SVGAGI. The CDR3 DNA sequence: TGTGCCAGCAGTTACTCTAAGGCCCCGCGGGGTTACTACAATGAGCAGTTCTTC. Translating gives CASSYSKAPRGYYNEQFF.

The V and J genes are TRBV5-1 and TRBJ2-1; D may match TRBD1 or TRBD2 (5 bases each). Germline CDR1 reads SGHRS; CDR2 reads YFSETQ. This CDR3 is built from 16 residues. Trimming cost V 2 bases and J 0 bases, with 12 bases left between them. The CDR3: CASSFLGTRSYNEQFF. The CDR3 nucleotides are TGCGCCAGCAGCTTTCTGGGGACCCGCTCCTACAATGAGCAGTTCTTC. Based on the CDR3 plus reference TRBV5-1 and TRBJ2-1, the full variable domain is KAGVTQTPRYLIKTRGQQVTLSCSPISGHRSVSWYQQTPGQGLQFLFEYFSETQRNKGNFPGRFSGRQFSNSRSEMNVSTLELGDSALYLCASSFLGTRSYNEQFFGPGTRLTVL.

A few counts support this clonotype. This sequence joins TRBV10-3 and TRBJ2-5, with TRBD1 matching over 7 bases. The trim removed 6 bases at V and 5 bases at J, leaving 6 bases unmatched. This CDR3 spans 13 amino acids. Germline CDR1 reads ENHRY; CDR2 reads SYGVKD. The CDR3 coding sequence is TGTGCCATCAGCGGCGGACAGGAGGAGACCCAGTACTTC. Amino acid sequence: CAISGGQEETQYF.

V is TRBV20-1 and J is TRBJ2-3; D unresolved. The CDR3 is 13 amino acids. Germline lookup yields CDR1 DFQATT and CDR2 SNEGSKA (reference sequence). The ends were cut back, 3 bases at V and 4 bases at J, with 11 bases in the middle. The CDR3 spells CSARGDRPDTQYF. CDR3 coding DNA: TGCAGTGCTAGGGGTGATAGGCCAGATACGCAGTATTTT.

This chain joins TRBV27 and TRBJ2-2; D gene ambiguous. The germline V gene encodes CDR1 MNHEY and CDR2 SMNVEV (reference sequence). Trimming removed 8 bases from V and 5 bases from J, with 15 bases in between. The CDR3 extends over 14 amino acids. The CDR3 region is CASSLIGTTGELFF. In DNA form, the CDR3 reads TGTGCCAGCTCTCTAATTGGAACGACCGGGGAGCTGTTTTTT.

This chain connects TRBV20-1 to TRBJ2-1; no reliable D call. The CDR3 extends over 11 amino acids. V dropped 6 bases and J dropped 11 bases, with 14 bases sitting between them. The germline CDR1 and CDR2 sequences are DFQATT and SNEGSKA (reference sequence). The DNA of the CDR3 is TGCAGTGCCCTCTGGGCCACCAAGCAGTTCTTC. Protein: CSALWATKQFF.